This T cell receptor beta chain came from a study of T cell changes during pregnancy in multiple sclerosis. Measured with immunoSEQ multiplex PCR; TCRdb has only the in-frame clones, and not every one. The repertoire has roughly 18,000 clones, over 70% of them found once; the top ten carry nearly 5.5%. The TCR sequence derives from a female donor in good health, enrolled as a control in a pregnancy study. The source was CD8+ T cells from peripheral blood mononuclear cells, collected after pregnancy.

The CDR3 loop reads CAWSEGHTEAFF. The CDR3 nucleotides are TGTGCCTGGAGTGAGGGGCACACTGAAGCTTTCTTT. The chain joins TRBV30 to TRBJ1-1, with D possibly TRBD1 on 5 matching bases. Trimming took 1 base from V and 3 from J, leaving 6 bases between them. CDR3 length: 12 residues. Germline CDR1 and CDR2: GTSNPN and SVGIG (reference sequence). The full variable domain, its missing parts supplied by reference TRBV30 and TRBJ1-1, is SQTIHQWPATLVQPVGSPLSLECTVEGTSNPNLYWYRQAAGRGLQLLFYSVGIGQISSEVPQNLSASRPQDRQFILSSKKLLLSDSGFYLCAWSEGHTEAFFGQGTRLTVV.